Presented here are 4 T cell receptor beta chains from one specimen sequenced in a study of T cell repertoires in cytomegalovirus infection. Antigens of these TCRs are unknown. TCRdb fed the reads into MiXCR, producing one record per CDR3 protein. The data hold approximately 770,000 distinct CDR3 sequences, with roughly 29% observed a single time. Sample: cultured CD8+ T cells from PBMCs, taken from culture after CMV antigen stimulation. The receptors stem from a human donor in good health (CMV status not recorded). Some clones in this sample may be carry-over from other donors' samples.

The chain joins TRBV5-6 to TRBJ2-2; 7 bases align to TRBD1. The germline V gene encodes CDR1 SGHDT and CDR2 YYEEEE. V dropped 4 bases and J dropped 4; count of bases not matched to a gene: 4. This CDR3 has 14 residues. CDR3 bases: TGTGCCAGCAGCCAGGGGGTTGGCACCGGGGAGCTGTTTTTT. Protein product: CASSQGVGTGELFF. The full variable domain, with the rest looked up from reference TRBV5-6 and TRBJ2-2, is DAGVTQSPTHLIKTRGQQVTLRCSPKSGHDTVSWYQQALGQGPQFIFQYYEEEERQRGNFPDRFSGHQFPNYSSELNVNALLLGDSALYLCASSQGVGTGELFFGEGSRLTVL.

The genes are TRBV27 and TRBJ1-6; D uncertain. The germline CDR1 and CDR2 sequences are MNHEY and SMNVEV (reference sequence). V was pared by 4 bases and J by 9 bases, with 13 bases between. CDR3 length equals 14 residues. CDR3 DNA sequence: TGTGCCAGCAGTTCATATGGCTGGGGTTCACCCCTCCACTTT. Encoded protein: CASSSYGWGSPLHF.

This clonotype came up a few times. The chain carries TRBV6-6 and TRBJ1-1; TRBD1 is a possible D gene (5 bases). This CDR3 region has 14 residues. The V end was cut by 2 bases, the J end by 4 bases, with 11 bases between. Germline V CDR1 and CDR2: MNHNY, SVGAGI (reference sequence). CDR3 protein: CASSYVGVGTEAFF. For the CDR3, the DNA is TGTGCCAGCAGTTACGTAGGGGTCGGCACTGAAGCTTTCTTT.

The rearrangement uses TRBV7-6 and TRBJ2-2; 11 nucleotides align to TRBD2. The ends lost 1 base at V and 4 bases at J; junction bases unmatched: 5. This CDR3 contains 17 residues. Germline-derived CDR1 and CDR2 are SGHVS and FNYEAQ. The CDR3 region has the DNA TGTGCCAGCAGCTTAGGGGCTAGCGGGGGGTCCACCGGGGAGCTGTTTTTT. Encoded protein: CASSLGASGGSTGELFF.